This passage covers 21 T cell receptor beta chains from one sample sequenced in a study of shared clonotypes between healthy human individuals. Naive CD8 cells, CD45RO-negative and positively selected for CCR7, excluded terminally differentiated effector memory CD45RA+ cells. Measured with immunoSEQ multiplex PCR; TCRdb has only the in-frame clones, and not every one. The table shows 550,000 to 750,000 clones, with about 91% occurring only once. Sample: naive CD8+ T cells sorted from blood. These receptors were collected from a man aged 30 to 39 in good health.

This rearrangement joins TRBV6-6 to TRBJ1-1; 7 nucleotides line up with TRBD1. With 0 bases clipped from V and 5 bases from J, the junction kept 6 bases outside the gene matches. This CDR3 has 15 residues. Germline-derived CDR1 and CDR2 are MNHNY and SVGAGI (reference sequence). CDR3 in amino acids: CASSYSRQGRTEAFF. CDR3 DNA: TGTGCCAGCAGTTACTCGCGACAGGGACGGACTGAAGCTTTCTTT.

V and J are TRBV7-9 and TRBJ2-1; TRBD1 or TRBD2 may be the D gene (5 bases each). This CDR3 is 16 amino acids long. Looked up from germline, CDR1 is SEHNR and CDR2 is FQNEAQ (reference sequence). Trimming removed 1 base at V and 2 bases at J, with 12 bases between. In nucleotides, the CDR3 is TGTGCCAGCAGCTTAGAGTTCCGGGGCCCCTACAATGAGCAGTTCTTC. The encoded protein is CASSLEFRGPYNEQFF.

CDR3 bases: TGTGCCAGCAGCTCCTCCAGTCCGGGACAGTTGCCAGATACGCAGTATTTT. Protein product: CASSSSSPGQLPDTQYF. The rearrangement links TRBV13 to TRBJ2-3; 7 nucleotides line up with TRBD1. There are 17 residues in the CDR3. V trimming: 4 bases; J trimming: 4 bases; junction bases outside the gene matches: 14. Germline CDR1 reads PRHDT; CDR2 reads FYEKMQ (reference sequence).

The chain recombines TRBV9 with TRBJ2-3; 7 positions match TRBD2. The CDR3 has 16 amino acids. Germline loops: CDR1 SGDLS, CDR2 YYNGEE. The V and J ends lost 0 bases and 2 bases, in that order; junction bases with no gene match: 6. In DNA form, the CDR3 reads TGTGCCAGCAGCGTAGGTCTAGCGGTAATCACAGATACGCAGTATTTT. Its translation: CASSVGLAVITDTQYF.

The chain employs TRBV5-4 and TRBJ1-2; D might be TRBD1 (6 bases). The CDR3 is 13 amino acids. Germline loops: CDR1 SGHNT, CDR2 YYREEE (reference sequence). Trimming shortened V by 4 bases and J by 8 bases, and 15 bases separated the two germline ends. The chain's CDR3 is CASSENRDWGYTF. As DNA, the CDR3 is TGTGCCAGCAGCGAAAACAGGGACTGGGGCTACACCTTC.

V gene TRBV4-3 combines with J gene TRBJ2-7; 11 bases fit TRBD2. Trimming cost V 1 base and J 3 bases; bases outside gene matches: 2. The CDR3 extends over 15 amino acids. The germline V gene has CDR1 LGHNA and CDR2 YSLEER. CDR3 region: CASSQGLAGNYEQYF. The CDR3 coding sequence is TGCGCCAGCAGCCAAGGACTAGCGGGGAACTACGAGCAGTACTTC.

In this sample, this clone turned up a few times. This chain links TRBV27 with TRBJ1-5, with a weak D call TRBD1 (6 bases). Trimming removed 7 bases at V and 0 bases at J, with 13 bases between. This CDR3 region has 15 residues. The germline V gene has CDR1 MNHEY and CDR2 SMNVEV (reference sequence). The CDR3 coding sequence is TGTGCCAGCATGCGGGACAACTATAGCAATCAGCCCCAGCATTTT. It encodes CASMRDNYSNQPQHF.

The V gene is TRBV28, the J gene TRBJ2-1, with TRBD2 matching over 11 bases. This CDR3 comprises 17 residues. Per germline, CDR1 MDHEN and CDR2 SYDVKM. The trim removed 5 bases at V and 7 bases at J, leaving 13 bases unmatched. CDR3 residues: CASSTRLAGSPTNEQFF. CDR3 nucleotide sequence: TGTGCCAGCAGTACGCGACTAGCGGGATCCCCAACTAATGAGCAGTTCTTC.

The rearrangement uses TRBV10-2 and TRBJ2-1; 8 nucleotides align to TRBD2. The V and J ends lost 8 bases and 10 bases, in that order; junction bases with no gene match: 7. This CDR3 is 12 amino acids long. CDR1 is WSHSY, CDR2 SAAADI, per germline. CDR3 residues: CASVPGGGEQFF. In nucleotides, the CDR3 is TGCGCCAGCGTTCCCGGGGGGGGAGAGCAGTTCTTC.

The chain couples TRBV6-1 to TRBJ1-3, with D possibly being TRBD1 (5 bases). The CDR3 totals 15 residues. Germline CDR1 MNHNS, CDR2 SASEGT. Trimming shortened V by 1 base and J by 1 base, and 8 bases separated the two germline ends. The CDR3 loop is CASSEGRGSGNTIYF. In DNA form, the CDR3 reads TGTGCCAGCAGTGAAGGGAGGGGTTCTGGAAACACCATATATTTT.

V and J are TRBV27 and TRBJ2-2, with a possible D match to TRBD2 (6 bases). Germline lookup yields CDR1 MNHEY and CDR2 SMNVEV (reference sequence). V was cut by 7 bases and J by 5 bases, with 17 bases left in between. The CDR3 runs to 15 residues. Here the CDR3 reads CASKWVGGGTGELFF. The DNA for the CDR3 is TGTGCCAGCAAATGGGTGGGCGGAGGGACCGGGGAGCTGTTTTTT.

A single count supports this clone. The CDR3 DNA reads as TGTGCGAACCATGGGGGTACTGAAGCTTTCTTT. Its protein is CANHGGTEAFF. The chain joins TRBV2 to TRBJ1-1, with a tentative D call TRBD1 (5 bases). CDR1 SNHLY and CDR2 FYNNEI come from the germline V gene. CDR3 length: 11 residues.

The gene calls are TRBV28 and TRBJ2-3; TRBD1 aligns across 7 bases. Germline values: CDR1 MDHEN, CDR2 SYDVKM. Trimming removed 5 bases from V and 2 bases from J; junction bases left unmatched: 10. This CDR3 is 16 amino acids long. CDR3 DNA sequence: TGTGCCAGCAGTCCAAGGGGGCTGGGATCCACAGATACGCAGTATTTT. This translates into CASSPRGLGSTDTQYF. The full variable domain, rest sourced from reference TRBV28 and TRBJ2-3, is DVKVTQSSRYLVKRTGEKVFLECVQDMDHENMFWYRQDPGLGLRLIYFSYDVKMKEKGDIPEGYSVSREKKERFSLILESASTNQTSMYLCASSPRGLGSTDTQYFGPGTRLTVL.

With respect to this clone: This CDR3 is also generated by other DNA sequences in the sample. The genes are TRBV5-1 and TRBJ2-7; TRBD2 matches 10 bases. V lost 0 bases and J lost 3; bases outside the gene matches: 3. CDR1 and CDR2 from the germline V gene are SGHRS and YFSETQ. The length of the CDR3 is 15 residues. CDR3 DNA: TGCGCCAGCAGCTTGGCGGCTAGCGGGAGCTACGAGCAGTACTTC. This translates into CASSLAASGSYEQYF.

The chain combines TRBV4-3 with TRBJ1-3; no clear D. V lost 1 base and J lost 2, with 12 bases in between. CDR3 length: 16 amino acids. Germline-derived CDR1 and CDR2 are LGHNA and YSLEER. CDR3 sequence (DNA): TGCGCCAGCAGCCAAGTTATCGGGAACCCTGGAAACACCATATATTTT. This translates into CASSQVIGNPGNTIYF.

The chain links TRBV4-3 to TRBJ2-3; weak D call: TRBD2 (6 bases). The CDR3 contains 17 residues. Trimming shortened V by 0 bases and J by 4 bases, and 17 bases separated the two germline ends. The germline gives CDR1 LGHNA, CDR2 YSLEER. CDR3 amino acids: CASSQDRGMGLADTQYF. The CDR3 DNA reads TGCGCCAGCAGCCAAGATCGGGGGATGGGGTTGGCAGATACGCAGTATTTT.

About this clone itself: Other DNA sequences in the sample encode the same CDR3. The chain recombines TRBV7-2 with TRBJ2-7; D perhaps matches TRBD1 (6 bases). Germline loops: CDR1 SGHTA, CDR2 FQGNSA. The CDR3 is 14 residues long. V lost 1 base, J lost 2 bases, and 9 bases lay in between. Written as DNA, the CDR3 is TGTGCCAGCAGCTTAGGGGGGACAACCTACGAGCAGTACTTC. It codes for CASSLGGTTYEQYF.

The chain uses TRBV19 and TRBJ2-7, with D tentatively TRBD1 (6 bases). Per germline, CDR1 LNHDA and CDR2 SQIVND (reference sequence). The CDR3 totals 13 residues. V dropped 5 bases and J dropped 2 bases, with 10 bases sitting between them. The CDR3 DNA follows: TGTGCCAGTAGTCCGGCAGGGGCCTACGAGCAGTACTTC. This translates into CASSPAGAYEQYF.

The CDR3 here is CASSWGLADQETQYF. CDR3 DNA sequence: TGTGCCAGCAGCTGGGGACTAGCGGACCAAGAGACCCAGTACTTC. The chain uses TRBV7-3 and TRBJ2-5, with 11 bases lining up with TRBD2. The CDR3 runs to 15 residues. Germline trimming cut 4 bases from V and 0 bases from J; bases unmatched to any gene: 1. Looked up from germline, CDR1 is SGHTA and CDR2 is FQGTGA.

The chain couples TRBV2 to TRBJ2-7; tentative D call: TRBD1 (6 bases). V lost 4 bases, J lost 5 bases, and 15 bases lay in between. The germline V gene has CDR1 SNHLY and CDR2 FYNNEI. The CDR3 extends over 14 amino acids. CDR3 sequence (DNA): TGTGCCAGCAGTGGGGAAAACAGGGTCGACGAGCAGTACTTC. As protein: CASSGENRVDEQYF.

CDR3 amino acids: CASTGQDREQFF. CDR3 coding DNA: TGTGCCAGCACGGGTCAAGACCGTGAGCAGTTCTTC. V usage is TRBV6-1 and J usage is TRBJ2-1, with no clear D. This CDR3 is built from 12 residues. The V gene lost 7 bases and the J gene lost 9 bases, with 13 bases spanning the gap. CDR1 and CDR2 (germline): MNHNS, SASEGT.